Shown below are 9 T cell receptor beta chains from a single sample sequenced in a study of monozygotic twins with inflammatory bowel disease. TCRdb reprocessed the 5' RACE reads; each CDR3 protein has one entry and no DNA is given. The table for this sample gives some 400,000 distinct CDR3 sequences. Sequenced material: blood. These receptors all come from a human donor with ulcerative colitis or Crohn's disease, or a healthy co-twin of an affected twin (not recorded which).

This rearrangement joins TRBV20-1 to TRBJ2-6. The CDR3 extends over 13 amino acids. Germline V gives CDR1 DFQATT, CDR2 SNEGSKA (reference sequence). CDR3 residues: CSTLSSGANVLTF.

The rearrangement uses TRBV5-6 and TRBJ2-2. This CDR3 contains 16 residues. The germline gives CDR1 SGHDT, CDR2 YYEEEE. CDR3 residues: CASSLRKIRESGELFF.

The CDR3 loop reads CASSYLADSSYEQYF. V is TRBV7-2 and J is TRBJ2-7; there is no DNA to check the TCRdb D call of TRBD2. This CDR3 is built from 15 residues. Germline CDR1 reads SGHTA; CDR2 reads FQGNSA.

This chain connects TRBV18 to TRBJ2-7. The CDR3 spans 14 residues. Germline V gene lookup returns CDR1 KGHSH and CDR2 LQKENI. CDR3 sequence reads: CASSPPLDPYEQYF.

The chain recombines TRBV20-1 with TRBJ2-3; as DNA is missing, the TRBD1 call by TCRdb cannot be tested. The germline CDR1 and CDR2 sequences are DFQATT and SNEGSKA (reference sequence). The CDR3 consists of 15 residues. The CDR3 reads CSAPPGSGVTDTQYF.

The chain recombines TRBV6-1 with TRBJ2-2; TCRdb proposes TRBD2, but this gene call is untestable without DNA. This CDR3 contains 17 residues. Germline V lookup: CDR1 MNHNS, CDR2 SASEGT. This CDR3 reads CASSPRTSGSPGGELFF.

The chain links TRBV25-1 to TRBJ2-3. Germline CDR1 MGHDK, CDR2 SYGVNS. This CDR3 is 12 amino acids long. This chain's CDR3 is CASARTRDTQYF.

The rearrangement links TRBV23-1 to TRBJ2-2. TRBV23-1 is treated as an ORF (open reading frame) with a function not yet certain. The CDR3 sequence is 11 residues long. This chain's CDR3 is CASKIAGELFF.

This chain joins TRBV4-2 and TRBJ2-3; checking the TCRdb D call of TRBD2 is not possible without DNA. The CDR3 extends over 17 amino acids. Germline V lookup: CDR1 LGHNA, CDR2 YNFKEQ. The CDR3 here is CATTAGIAGTSTDTQYF.